The clone carrying this T cell receptor beta chain was counted only a few times. As yet, its antigen is unknown. The data derive from a study of T cell repertoires in cytomegalovirus infection. Whole-study context: Indications of both CMV infection and matching HLA type were provided by public TCR beta signatures. General study findings and limits: What dominated the ex vivo response were HLA-C-restricted CMV-specific TCR beta clonotypes.

The CDR3 totals 18 residues. The J segment lost 2 bases and the V segment lost 5 bases, leaving 11 bases of the junction unmatched. CDR1 MDHEN and CDR2 SYDVKM come from the germline V gene. TCRdb ran MiXCR on the reads and lists one entry per CDR3 protein. The sample consists of fewer than 550,000 distinct CDR3 sequences, approximately 30% of them appearing once. The sequenced material came from PBMCs. The TCR was taken from a human donor in good health (CMV status not recorded). Some clones in this sample may be carry-over from other donors' samples. V and J are TRBV28 and TRBJ2-6; 8 bases line up with TRBD1. In nucleotides, the CDR3 is TGTGCCAGCAGTCCGACAGGGGAGGCCCCCCCTGGGGCCAACGTCCTGACTTTC. Protein product: CASSPTGEAPPGANVLTF.